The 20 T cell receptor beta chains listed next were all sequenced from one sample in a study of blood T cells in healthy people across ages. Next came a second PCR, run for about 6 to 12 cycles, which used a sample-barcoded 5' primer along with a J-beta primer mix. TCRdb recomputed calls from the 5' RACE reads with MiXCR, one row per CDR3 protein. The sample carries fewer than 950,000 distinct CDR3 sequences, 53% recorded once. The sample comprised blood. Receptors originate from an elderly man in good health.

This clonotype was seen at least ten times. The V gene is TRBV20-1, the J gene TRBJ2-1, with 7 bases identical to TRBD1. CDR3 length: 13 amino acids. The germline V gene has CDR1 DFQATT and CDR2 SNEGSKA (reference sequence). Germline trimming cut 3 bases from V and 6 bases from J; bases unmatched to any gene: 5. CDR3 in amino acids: CSARDRLPNEQFF. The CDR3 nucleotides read TGCAGTGCTAGGGACAGGCTCCCCAATGAGCAGTTCTTC.

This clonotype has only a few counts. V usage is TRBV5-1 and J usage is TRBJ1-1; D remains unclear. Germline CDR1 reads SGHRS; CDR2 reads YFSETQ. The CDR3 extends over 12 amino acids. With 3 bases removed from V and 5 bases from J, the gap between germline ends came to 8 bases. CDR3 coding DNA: TGCGCCAGCAGCTCCCCGGGGACTGAAGCTTTCTTT. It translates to CASSSPGTEAFF.

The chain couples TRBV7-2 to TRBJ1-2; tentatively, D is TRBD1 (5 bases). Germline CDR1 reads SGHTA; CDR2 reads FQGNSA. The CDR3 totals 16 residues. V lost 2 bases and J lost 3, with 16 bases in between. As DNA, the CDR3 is TGTGCCAGCAGCTTACCCCCAGGGTCGCCGGACTATGGCTACACCTTC. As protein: CASSLPPGSPDYGYTF.

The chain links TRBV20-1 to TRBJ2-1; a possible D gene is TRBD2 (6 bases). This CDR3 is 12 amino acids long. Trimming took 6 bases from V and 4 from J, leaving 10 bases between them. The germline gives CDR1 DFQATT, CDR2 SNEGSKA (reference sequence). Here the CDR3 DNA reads TGCAGTGCCGGGACTGGATACAATGAGCAGTTCTTC. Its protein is CSAGTGYNEQFF.

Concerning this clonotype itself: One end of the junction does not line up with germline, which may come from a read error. The CDR3 sequence is CANSLPPGGRAPFYEQYF. CDR3 nucleotides: TGTGCCAACAGTCTTCCACCGGGCGGGAGGGCTCCATTTTACGAGCAGTACTTC. The gene calls are TRBV28 and TRBJ2-7; the match to TRBD2 covers 9 bases. Germline values: CDR1 MDHEN, CDR2 SYDVKM. The CDR3 is 18 amino acids.

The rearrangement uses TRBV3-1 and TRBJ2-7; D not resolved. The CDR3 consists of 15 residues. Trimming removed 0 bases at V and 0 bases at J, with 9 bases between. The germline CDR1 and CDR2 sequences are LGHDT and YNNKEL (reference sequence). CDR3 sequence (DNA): TGTGCCAGCAGCCAAGAGTCGCAGGCCTCCTACGAGCAGTACTTC. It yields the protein CASSQESQASYEQYF.

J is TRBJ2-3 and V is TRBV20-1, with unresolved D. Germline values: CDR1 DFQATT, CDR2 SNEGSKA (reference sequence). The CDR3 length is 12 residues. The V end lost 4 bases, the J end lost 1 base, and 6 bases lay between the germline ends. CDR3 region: CSAIQGTDTQYF. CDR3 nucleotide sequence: TGCAGTGCTATTCAGGGCACAGATACGCAGTATTTT.

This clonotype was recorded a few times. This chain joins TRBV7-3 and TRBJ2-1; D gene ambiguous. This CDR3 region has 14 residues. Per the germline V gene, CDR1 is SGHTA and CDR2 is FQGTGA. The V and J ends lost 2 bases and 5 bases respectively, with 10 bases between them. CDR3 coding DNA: TGTGCCAGCAGCTTAGGGCTACCCAACAATGAGCAGTTCTTC. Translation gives CASSLGLPNNEQFF.

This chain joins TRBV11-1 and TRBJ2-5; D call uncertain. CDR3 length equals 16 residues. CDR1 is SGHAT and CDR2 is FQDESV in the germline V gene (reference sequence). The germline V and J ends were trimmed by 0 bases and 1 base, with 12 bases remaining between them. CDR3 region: CASSLAQSAGQETQYF. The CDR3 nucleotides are TGTGCCAGCAGCTTAGCGCAGTCGGCCGGCCAAGAGACCCAGTACTTC.

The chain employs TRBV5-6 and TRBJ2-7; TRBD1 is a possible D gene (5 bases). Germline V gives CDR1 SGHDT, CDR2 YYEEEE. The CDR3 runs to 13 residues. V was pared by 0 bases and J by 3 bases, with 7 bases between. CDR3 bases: TGTGCCAGCAGCTTGGTAGGGGACTACGAGCAGTACTTC. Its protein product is CASSLVGDYEQYF.

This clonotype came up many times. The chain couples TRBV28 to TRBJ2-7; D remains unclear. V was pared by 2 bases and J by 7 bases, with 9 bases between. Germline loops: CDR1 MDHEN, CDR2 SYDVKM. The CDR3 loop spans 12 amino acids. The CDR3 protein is CASSLLQKEQYF. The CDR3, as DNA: TGTGCCAGCAGTTTACTCCAGAAAGAGCAGTACTTC.

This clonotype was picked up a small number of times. CDR3 loop: CAISEGGEGYTF. DNA for the CDR3: TGTGCCATCAGTGAGGGGGGGGAAGGCTACACCTTC. The chain has TRBV10-3 and TRBJ1-2; D is perhaps TRBD1 (5 bases). V lost 2 bases and J 8 bases, leaving 9 bases between the germline ends. This CDR3 contains 12 residues. The germline CDR1 and CDR2 sequences are ENHRY and SYGVKD.

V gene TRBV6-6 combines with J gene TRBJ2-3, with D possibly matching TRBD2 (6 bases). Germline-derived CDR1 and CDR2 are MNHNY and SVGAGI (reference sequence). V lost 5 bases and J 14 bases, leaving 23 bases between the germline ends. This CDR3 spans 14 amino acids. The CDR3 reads CASSPPGEVRYAYF. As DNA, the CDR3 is TGTGCCAGCAGTCCACCGGGGGAGGTCAGATACGCGTATTTT.

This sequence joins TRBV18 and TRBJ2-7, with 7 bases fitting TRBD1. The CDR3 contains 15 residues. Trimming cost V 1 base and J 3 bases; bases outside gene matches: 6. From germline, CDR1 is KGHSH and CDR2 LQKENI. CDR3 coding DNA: TGTGCCAGCTCACCACAGGGGGCGGAGATCTACGAGCAGTACTTC. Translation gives CASSPQGAEIYEQYF.

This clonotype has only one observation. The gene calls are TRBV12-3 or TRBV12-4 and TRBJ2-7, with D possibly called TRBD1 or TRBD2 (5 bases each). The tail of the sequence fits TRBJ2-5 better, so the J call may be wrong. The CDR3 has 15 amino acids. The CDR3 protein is CASSPRDVTAETQYF. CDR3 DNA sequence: TGTGCCAGCAGTCCCCGGGACGTCACGGCAGAGACCCAGTACTTC.

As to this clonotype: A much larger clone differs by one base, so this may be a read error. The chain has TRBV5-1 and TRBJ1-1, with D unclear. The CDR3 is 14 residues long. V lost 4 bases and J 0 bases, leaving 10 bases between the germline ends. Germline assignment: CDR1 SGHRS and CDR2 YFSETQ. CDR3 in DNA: TGCGCCAGCAGCGTGTGGGCCCTGAACACTGAAGCTTTCTTT. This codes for CASSVWALNTEAFF. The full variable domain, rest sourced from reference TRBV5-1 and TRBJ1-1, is KAGVTQTPRYLIKTRGQQVTLSCSPISGHRSVSWYQQTPGQGLQFLFEYFSETQRNKGNFPGRFSGRQFSNSRSEMNVSTLELGDSALYLCASSVWALNTEAFFGQGTRLTVV.

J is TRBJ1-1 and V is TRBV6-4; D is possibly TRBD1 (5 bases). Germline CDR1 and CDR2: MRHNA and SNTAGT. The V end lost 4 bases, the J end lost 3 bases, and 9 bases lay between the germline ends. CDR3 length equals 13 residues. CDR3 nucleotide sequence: TGTGCCAGCAGTGCGGGGCCGGACACTGAAGCTTTCTTT. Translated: CASSAGPDTEAFF.

CDR3 protein: CAISESFAGTPTGHRYAYF. The CDR3 region has the DNA TGTGCCATCAGTGAGTCCTTCGCCGGGACCCCGACGGGGCACAGATACGCGTATTTT. The chain is built from TRBV10-3 and TRBJ2-3; either TRBD1 or TRBD2 may supply D (5 bases each). The CDR3 length is 19 residues. The germline gives CDR1 ENHRY, CDR2 SYGVKD. Trimming shortened V by 0 bases and J by 14 bases, and 33 bases separated the two germline ends.

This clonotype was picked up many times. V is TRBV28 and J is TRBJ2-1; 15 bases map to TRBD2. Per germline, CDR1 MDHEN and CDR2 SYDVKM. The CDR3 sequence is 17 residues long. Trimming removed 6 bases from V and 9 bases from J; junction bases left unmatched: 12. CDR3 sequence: CASRGLPGLAGGGEQFF. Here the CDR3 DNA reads TGTGCCAGCAGAGGACTCCCGGGACTAGCGGGAGGTGGTGAGCAGTTCTTC.

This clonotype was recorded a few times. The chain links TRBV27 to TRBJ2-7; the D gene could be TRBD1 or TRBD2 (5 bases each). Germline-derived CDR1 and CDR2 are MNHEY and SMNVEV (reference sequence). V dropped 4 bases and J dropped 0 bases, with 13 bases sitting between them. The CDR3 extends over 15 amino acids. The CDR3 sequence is CASSSLVGRSYEQYF. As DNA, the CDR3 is TGTGCCAGCAGTTCCCTCGTGGGACGCTCCTACGAGCAGTACTTC.